Given below is one TCR beta chain in context. This record belongs to a study of blood T cell repertoires in COVID-19. Study information: The United States, Italy and Spain supplied acute and convalescent COVID-19 samples. In each case, the material was cDNA or gDNA derived from T cells, B-cell-depleted T cells, or PBMCs.

Per the authors' pipeline: Amplification of reference gene primers provided the estimated nucleated cell counts. Method: immunoSEQ multiplex PCR; TCRdb's copy keeps in-frame clones and lacks some. Clone size and the V and J calls come from that table; the DNA yielded D and trimming. The data show more than 200,000 clones, approximately 82% seen once. Trimming removed 3 bases from V and 2 bases from J, with 9 bases in between. This CDR3 is 14 amino acids long. Germline CDR1 is KGHSH and CDR2 is LQKENI. This TCR was sampled from a woman between 40 and 50 years old who had recovered from COVID-19. What was sequenced was peripheral blood. This rearrangement joins TRBV18 to TRBJ2-3, with a tentative D call TRBD1 (5 bases). CDR3: CASSPTELTDTQYF. The CDR3 bases are TGTGCCAGCTCACCGACAGAGCTCACAGATACGCAGTATTTT.